The 15 T cell receptor beta chains given below trace back to one sample, sequenced in a study of T-cell memory formation after mild COVID-19 (dated by TCRdb to the early 2020s). Receptor libraries were prepared by 5' RACE. This sample was sequenced with an Illumina NovaSeq 6000. TCRdb passed the public sequencing reads through fastp at Q25 and MiXCR, retaining productive beta sequences. Rows are unified per CDR3 protein, each entry keeping the most common DNA and genes. This sample lists tens of thousands of distinct CDR3 sequences; around 13% were detected once. Roughly a third of the sample is held by the ten biggest clonotypes. The sample was PBMCs or a T cell subset sorted from them (not recorded which). All receptors come from an adult woman who had mild COVID-19 (a few samples of this study predate the infection). The sample titles of this study are shuffled in the database, so cell type and time point are left out; the donor was told from shared clones.

This clonotype was detected only a few times. The rearrangement joins TRBV24-1 to TRBJ2-3; D is uncertain. CDR3 length: 17 residues. Trimming shortened V by 0 bases and J by 6 bases, and 18 bases separated the two germline ends. The germline CDR1 and CDR2 sequences are KGHDR and SFDVKD. DNA of the CDR3: TGTGCCACCAGTGATTTGCGTCAGACGGAAGGACGGGATACGCAGTATTTT. Translation: CATSDLRQTEGRDTQYF.

The CDR3: CASSLPSLRARDYEQYF. Here the CDR3 DNA reads TGTGCCAGCAGTTTACCCTCGTTAAGGGCGAGGGACTACGAGCAGTACTTC. This sequence joins TRBV28 and TRBJ2-7; weak D call: TRBD2 (5 bases). Per the germline V gene, CDR1 is MDHEN and CDR2 is SYDVKM. V was clipped by 2 bases and J by 3 bases, with 20 bases between them. The length of the CDR3 is 17 residues. Using reference TRBV28 and TRBJ2-7 for the parts outside the CDR3, the full variable domain is DVKVTQSSRYLVKRTGEKVFLECVQDMDHENMFWYRQDPGLGLRLIYFSYDVKMKEKGDIPEGYSVSREKKERFSLILESASTNQTSMYLCASSLPSLRARDYEQYFGPGTRLTVT.

This clonotype was seen repeatedly, ten times or more. The rearrangement links TRBV5-1 to TRBJ2-7, with 10 bases matching TRBD1. The CDR3 consists of 15 residues. CDR1 and CDR2 (germline): SGHRS, YFSETQ. Trimming took 7 bases from V and 5 from J; bases not matched to a gene: 12. This chain's CDR3 is CASALLDRGVHEQYF. CDR3 sequence (DNA): TGCGCCAGCGCCCTCCTGGACAGGGGGGTTCACGAGCAGTACTTC.

V usage is TRBV29-1 and J usage is TRBJ1-1; D not resolved. This CDR3 comprises 13 residues. Germline V gene sequence: CDR1 SQVTM, CDR2 ANQGSEA. Between the trimmed V and J ends, which lost 6 bases and 3 bases, there was a span of 14 bases. The CDR3 loop reads CSVEYPGYTEAFF. CDR3 coding DNA: TGCAGCGTGGAGTATCCGGGATACACTGAAGCTTTCTTT.

In this sample, this clonotype turned up many times. The CDR3 DNA reads as TGTGCCTGGAGTCCTGGGGGAGGGAGCCCAGATACGCAGTATTTT. It translates to CAWSPGGGSPDTQYF. The chain uses TRBV30 and TRBJ2-3; 7 bases are a match to TRBD2. Trimming removed 2 bases from V and 4 bases from J; junction bases left unmatched: 9. Germline V lookup: CDR1 GTSNPN, CDR2 SVGIG (reference sequence). The CDR3 totals 15 residues.

This clonotype was counted a few times. The chain couples TRBV4-1 to TRBJ2-2, with D perhaps TRBD1 (5 bases). Germline values: CDR1 MGHRA, CDR2 YSYEKL. The CDR3 spans 17 residues. V was pared by 2 bases and J by 5 bases, with 18 bases between. The CDR3 sequence is CASSQIVRDSTTGELFF. For the CDR3, the DNA is TGCGCCAGCAGCCAAATAGTTCGTGACAGTACTACCGGGGAGCTGTTTTTT.

This clonotype was counted between two and nine times. The genes are TRBV30 and TRBJ1-1, with a possible D match to TRBD1 (5 bases). Trimming removed 5 bases from V and 1 base from J, with 8 bases in between. CDR1 and CDR2 (germline): GTSNPN, SVGIG (reference sequence). The CDR3 is 12 amino acids. The chain's CDR3 is CAWGTTNTEAFF. CDR3 nucleotides: TGTGCCTGGGGGACTACGAACACTGAAGCTTTCTTT. The complete variable domain, with remaining parts taken from reference TRBV30 and TRBJ1-1, reads SQTIHQWPATLVQPVGSPLSLECTVEGTSNPNLYWYRQAAGRGLQLLFYSVGIGQISSEVPQNLSASRPQDRQFILSSKKLLLSDSGFYLCAWGTTNTEAFFGQGTRLTVV.

This rearrangement joins TRBV7-7 to TRBJ2-1, with 12 bases identical to TRBD2. Germline trimming cut 4 bases from V and 7 bases from J; bases unmatched to any gene: 14. The length of the CDR3 is 18 residues. Germline CDR1 SSHAT, CDR2 FNYEAQ (reference sequence). CDR3 DNA: TGTGCCAGCAGCTCAGGCGCACTAGCGGGGGGTGCATATAATGAGCAGTTCTTC. Protein product: CASSSGALAGGAYNEQFF. Drawing the rest from reference TRBV7-7 and TRBJ2-1, the complete variable domain is GAGVSQSPRYKVTKRGQDVTLRCDPISSHATLYWYQQALGQGPEFLTYFNYEAQPDKSGLPSDRFSAERPEGSISTLTIQRTEQRDSAMYRCASSSGALAGGAYNEQFFGPGTRLTVL.

The rearrangement uses TRBV6-1 and TRBJ1-2; 9 nucleotides align to TRBD1. CDR3 length: 15 residues. V shed 6 bases, J shed 2 bases, and the junction held 7 bases outside the gene matches. Germline CDR1 MNHNS, CDR2 SASEGT. The CDR3 sequence is CASREWTGENYGYTF. In nucleotides, the CDR3 is TGTGCCAGCAGAGAATGGACAGGGGAAAACTATGGCTACACCTTC.

This clonotype was detected ten times or more. This chain joins TRBV7-9 and TRBJ2-7, with D perhaps TRBD1 (6 bases). V dropped 6 bases and J dropped 1 base, with 10 bases sitting between them. CDR3 size: 13 residues. From germline, CDR1 is SEHNR and CDR2 FQNEAQ (reference sequence). The CDR3 sequence: CASRDSLSYEQYF. The DNA for the CDR3 is TGTGCCAGCAGGGACAGTCTTTCCTACGAGCAGTACTTC.

This clonotype appeared a few times. The chain carries TRBV6-5 and TRBJ2-5; 9 nucleotides match TRBD1. CDR3 length: 15 residues. Germline loops: CDR1 MNHEY, CDR2 SVGAGI. V lost 4 bases and J lost 3; bases outside the gene matches: 6. The CDR3 region has the DNA TGTGCCAGCAGTTCGCCGGGACAGGGAAAAGAGACCCAGTACTTC. This translates into CASSSPGQGKETQYF.

V gene TRBV11-2 combines with J gene TRBJ2-4, with 13 bases matching TRBD2. CDR1 and CDR2 from the germline V gene are SGHAT and FQNNGV. This CDR3 region has 15 residues. After removal of 1 base from V and 9 bases from J, the junction contained 3 bases not matched to a gene. For the CDR3, the DNA is TGTGCCAGCAGCTTAGGAACTAGCGGGAGGGGCATTCAGTACTTC. Its protein product is CASSLGTSGRGIQYF.

The rearrangement joins TRBV5-1 to TRBJ2-7; 10 nucleotides align to TRBD1. The CDR3 has 15 amino acids. The germline gives CDR1 SGHRS, CDR2 YFSETQ. Losses at the gene ends were 1 base for V and 6 bases for J; bases not matched to a gene: 7. CDR3 nucleotides: TGCGCCAGCAGCTTGAAGGGGACAGGGGAGAGCGAGCAGTACTTC. Amino acid sequence: CASSLKGTGESEQYF. The full variable domain, rest sourced from reference TRBV5-1 and TRBJ2-7, is KAGVTQTPRYLIKTRGQQVTLSCSPISGHRSVSWYQQTPGQGLQFLFEYFSETQRNKGNFPGRFSGRQFSNSRSEMNVSTLELGDSALYLCASSLKGTGESEQYFGPGTRLTVT.

The sample holds a few counts of this clonotype. The rearrangement links TRBV6-2 or TRBV6-3 to TRBJ2-1, with TRBD2 matching over 13 bases. The CDR3 length is 16 residues. CDR1 and CDR2 (germline): MNHEY, SVGEGT. J was trimmed by 9 bases and V by 8 bases; bases with no gene match: 13. CDR3 DNA: TGTGCCAGCCAACCTCCGGGACTAGCGGGACCGGGTGAGCAGTTCTTC. Its translation: CASQPPGLAGPGEQFF.

The chain uses TRBV7-2 and TRBJ1-2; D remains ambiguous. The CDR3 contains 15 residues. Trimming took off 1 base at V and 5 bases at J, with 14 bases between the two ends. Germline assignment: CDR1 SGHTA and CDR2 FQGNSA. The CDR3 sequence is CASSLGLMSGYGYTF. CDR3 DNA sequence: TGTGCCAGCAGCTTAGGGTTGATGTCAGGTTATGGCTACACCTTC.